This T cell receptor (beta chain) was obtained from a study of cytomegalovirus exposure and HLA in healthy donors (dated by TCRdb to 2016 to 2017). Broadly, across the study: According to a later analysis, one platform produced both the 120 validation repertoires and the 666 repertoires of the first cohort. A separate validation cohort of over a hundred different subjects was used in addition to the approximately 670-subject first cohort. The aim of the study was to test whether cataloging public T cell receptors could identify signatures of past pathogen exposure. To predict cytomegalovirus infection status, the study combined high-throughput TCR immunosequencing, statistical association of individual TCRs with disease status, and machine learning. The paper as a whole reports these results and caveats: The classifier was reported to diagnose cytomegalovirus status with high specificity and sensitivity in both the original cohort and the validation cohort. A later analysis found that TCRs clustered in the first cohort also tended to co-occur in the 120 validation repertoires, with 94% of cluster scores above 0. A total of 150 to 200 TCR beta chains were listed by the study as associated with cytomegalovirus. Across donors, most TCR sequences were observed very rarely, whereas some public TCRs were present in many individuals. It was suggested by the authors that the approach could potentially be generalized to other disease states and immunological phenotypes. In vitro tests confirmed that a few of the cytomegalovirus-associated TCR beta chains recognize cytomegalovirus antigens. A later analysis lacked HLA typing for the validation cohort, so it scored co-occurrence in that cohort across all 110 or so repertoires.

Library preparation was by the immunoSEQ multiplex PCR assay. On the authors' methods: A statistical classification framework was built to diagnose cytomegalovirus status from the catalog of TCR beta chain sequences. As stored in TCRdb, this immuneACCESS dataset retains in-frame rearrangements with V and J assigned. A fraction of the clones does not appear; measured against another copy, unresolved V genes explain less than half of the discrepancy, and the remainder lacks a known reason. That table is the source of V, J and clone size, and D and trimming were worked out from the DNA. A total of over 85,000 clones appear in this sample, around 90% of them only once. The ten top clones hold approximately 1.9% of the sample. The germline V gene sets CDR1 to MRHNA and CDR2 to SNTAGT. V and J are truncated by 0 bases and 6 bases respectively, leaving an intervening sequence of 15 bases. The CDR3 holds 15 amino acids from the cysteine to the phenylalanine. Only the CDR3 part of the read is kept: 45 bases, read in frame from the first base.

As to this clone: Its recognized antigen is unknown. No base quality information exists; no much larger clone differs at one position.

The donors belonged to the validation cohort of 90 to 150 subjects, which was separate from the approximately 610-subject first cohort. The chain was built from TRBV6-4 and TRBJ2-7; tentative D gene TRBD2, with 7 bases matching. This TCR was sampled from a woman aged 18-29 years in good health and CMV-seronegative. Source material: PBMCs. The nucleotide sequence is given as TGTGCCAGCAGTGACTCGAGGGGGGGCGCGTCCGAGCAGTACTTC. Translated, this gives CASSDSRGGASEQYF.